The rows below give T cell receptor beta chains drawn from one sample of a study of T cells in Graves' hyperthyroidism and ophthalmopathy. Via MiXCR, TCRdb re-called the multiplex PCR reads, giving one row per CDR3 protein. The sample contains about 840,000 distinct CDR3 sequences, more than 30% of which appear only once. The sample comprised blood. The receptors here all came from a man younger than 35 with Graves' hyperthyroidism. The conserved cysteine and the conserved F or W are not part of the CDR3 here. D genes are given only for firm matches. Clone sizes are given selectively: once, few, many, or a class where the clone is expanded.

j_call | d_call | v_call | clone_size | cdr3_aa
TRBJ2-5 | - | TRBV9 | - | ASSPEGGGAQETQY
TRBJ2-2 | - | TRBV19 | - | ASSDRYELF
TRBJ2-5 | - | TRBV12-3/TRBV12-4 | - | ASNTMGETQY
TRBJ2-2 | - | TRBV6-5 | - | ASSELGETGELF
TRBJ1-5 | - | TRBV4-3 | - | ASSRSKDGEQPQH
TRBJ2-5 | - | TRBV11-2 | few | ASSFPRVQETQY
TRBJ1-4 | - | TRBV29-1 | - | SVAQAMGSEKLF
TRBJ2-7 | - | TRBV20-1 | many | SARDWHEQY
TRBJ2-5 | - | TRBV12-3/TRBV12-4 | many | ASSQWASRETQY
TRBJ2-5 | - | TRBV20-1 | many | SASRGFQETQY
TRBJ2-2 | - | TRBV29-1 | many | SVVRTGGTGELF
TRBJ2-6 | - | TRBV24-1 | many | ATSDGRVGANVLT
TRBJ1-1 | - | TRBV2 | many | ASEENTEAF
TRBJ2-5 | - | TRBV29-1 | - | SAFSLDPGGTQY
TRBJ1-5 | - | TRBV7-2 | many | ASSLLRAQGQPQH
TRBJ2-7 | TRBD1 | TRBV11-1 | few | ASSRGQGTSYEQY